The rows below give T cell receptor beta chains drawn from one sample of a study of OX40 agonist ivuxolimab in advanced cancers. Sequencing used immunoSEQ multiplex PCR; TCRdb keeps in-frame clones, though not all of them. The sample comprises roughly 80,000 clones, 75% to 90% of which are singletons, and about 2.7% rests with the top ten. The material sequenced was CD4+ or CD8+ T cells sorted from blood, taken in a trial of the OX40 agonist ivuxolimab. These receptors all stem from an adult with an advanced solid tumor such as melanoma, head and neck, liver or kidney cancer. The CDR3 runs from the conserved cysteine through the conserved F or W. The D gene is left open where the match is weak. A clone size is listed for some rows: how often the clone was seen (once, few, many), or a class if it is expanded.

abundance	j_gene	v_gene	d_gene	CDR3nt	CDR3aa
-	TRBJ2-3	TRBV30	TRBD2	TGTGCCTGGGGCAGCGGGAACTCAGATACGCAGTATTTT	CAWGSGNSDTQYF
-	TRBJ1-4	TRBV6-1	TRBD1	TGTGCCAGCAATATGGACAGGGGCGGGGAAAAACTGTTTTTT	CASNMDRGGEKLFF
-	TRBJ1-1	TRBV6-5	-	TGTGCCAGCAGTTACTCTGCTTTGACGGACACTGAAGCTTTCTTT	CASSYSALTDTEAFF
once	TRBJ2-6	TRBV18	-	TGTGCCAGCTCAGCCACTAGTGCTGGGGCCAACGTCCTGACTTTC	CASSATSAGANVLTF
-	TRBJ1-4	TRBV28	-	TGTGCCAGCAGTTCACCCTCTGGGGGCGCGAATGAAAAACTGTTTTTT	CASSSPSGGANEKLFF
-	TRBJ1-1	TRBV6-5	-	TGTGCCAGCAGTTACTCGAGGCAGGGGTTCACTGAAGCTTTCTTT	CASSYSRQGFTEAFF
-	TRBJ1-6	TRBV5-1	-	TGCGCCAGCAGCTTGGAGGGTCCCTATAATTCACCCCTCCACTTT	CASSLEGPYNSPLHF
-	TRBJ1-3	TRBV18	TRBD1	TGTGCCAGCTCACCACCAGGGACAGATTTGGGAAACACCATATATTTT	CASSPPGTDLGNTIYF
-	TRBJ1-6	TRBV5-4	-	TGCGCCAGCAGCCAAGATAAATGGAATAATTCACCCCTCCACTTT	CASSQDKWNNSPLHF
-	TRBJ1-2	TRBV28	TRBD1	TGTGCCAGCATATCAGGGGGGTCGGACTATGGCTACACCTTC	CASISGGSDYGYTF
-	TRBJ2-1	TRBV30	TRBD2	TGTGCCTGGAGTGCCATAGGTAGCGGGGGGGGCTATGAGCAGTTCTTC	CAWSAIGSGGGYEQFF
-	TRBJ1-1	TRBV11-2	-	TGTGCCAGCAGCTCGAACACGGGCACTGAAGCTTTCTTT	CASSSNTGTEAFF
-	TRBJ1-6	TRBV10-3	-	TGTGCAACAAACGACGGGGTCGAAAATTCACCCCTCCACTTT	CATNDGVENSPLHF
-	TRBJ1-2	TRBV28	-	TGTGCCAGCAGTTTATCGGTAGGCTATGGCTACACCTTC	CASSLSVGYGYTF
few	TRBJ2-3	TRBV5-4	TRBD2	TGTGCCAGCAGCGGTAGCGGGGGGGTTAGCACAGATACGCAGTATTTT	CASSGSGGVSTDTQYF
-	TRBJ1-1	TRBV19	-	TGTGCCAGTAGAGTACACCAGGGGCCCACTGAAGCTTTCTTT	CASRVHQGPTEAFF
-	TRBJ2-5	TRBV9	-	TGTGCCAGCAGCTTAGGTGAACTGAAAGAGACCCAGTACTTC	CASSLGELKETQYF
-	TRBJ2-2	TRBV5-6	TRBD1	TGTGCCAGCAGCCCCGACAGGGGGCGTCGGACCGGGGAGCTGTTTTTT	CASSPDRGRRTGELFF
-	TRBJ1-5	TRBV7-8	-	TGTGTCAGCAGCCCTGTTAATCAGCCCCAGCATTTT	CVSSPVNQPQHF
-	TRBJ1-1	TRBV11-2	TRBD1	TGTGCCAGCAGCCTAGCCAGGGGGGCGGGCACTGAAGCTTTCTTT	CASSLARGAGTEAFF